This T cell receptor (beta chain) was observed in a study of blood T cell repertoires in COVID-19. As for the study in general: Italy, Spain and the United States were the sources of the convalescent and acute COVID-19 samples. The cDNA or gDNA used as material had been derived from T cells, B-cell-depleted T cells, or PBMCs.

Original data processing: The assay estimated nucleated cells by amplifying reference gene primers. Generated by immunoSEQ multiplex PCR, the TCRdb table keeps only in-frame clones and is missing some. The V and J calls and the clone size are those of that table, but D and trimming were determined from the DNA. The profile shows about 250,000 clones, 86% of them singletons. The CDR3 runs to 11 residues. Germline loops: CDR1 SGHVS, CDR2 FQNEAQ. The junction had 1 base not matched to a gene; V was cut back by 6 bases and J by 5 bases. The rearrangement joins TRBV7-8 to TRBJ2-7; 7 bases line up with TRBD1. The sequencing input was peripheral blood. The receptor was isolated from a woman in her thirties with active or convalescent COVID-19. CDR3 coding DNA: TGTGCCAGCAGGACAGGGCACGAGCAGTACTTC. Translation gives CASRTGHEQYF.